Presented here are 27 T cell receptor beta chains from one specimen sequenced in a study of blood T cell repertoires in COVID-19 (dated by TCRdb to between 2020 and 2021). The method behind the library was the immunoSEQ multiplex PCR assay. Here the immuneACCESS table is served through TCRdb, limited to in-frame sequences with V and J called. Missing clones are a known gap in these copies; in checked studies unresolved V genes cover under half, and the rest lacks a known reason. The sample records about 140,000 clones, 84% of which are singletons. Of the sample, 1.6% falls within the top ten clones. The sequenced material came from PBMCs or T cells enriched from blood (not recorded which). The origin of the receptors is a young woman who had been exposed to COVID-19.

The chain has TRBV30 and TRBJ2-5, with D maybe TRBD1 (7 bases). In germline, CDR1 is GTSNPN, CDR2 SVGIG (reference sequence). The V gene lost 7 bases and the J gene lost 7 bases, with 19 bases spanning the gap. The CDR3 loop spans 13 amino acids. The CDR3 nucleotides read TGTGCCTACAGGGGACCGGGGGAAGGGACCCAGTACTTC. It codes for CAYRGPGEGTQYF.

The rearrangement joins TRBV30 to TRBJ1-3; D gene ambiguous. The V end lost 2 bases, the J end lost 1 base, and 6 bases lay between the germline ends. CDR3 length: 13 residues. Looked up from germline, CDR1 is GTSNPN and CDR2 is SVGIG (reference sequence). In nucleotides, the CDR3 is TGTGCCTGGAGTCTAAGTTCTGGAAACACCATATATTTT. Protein sequence: CAWSLSSGNTIYF. The variable domain in full, completed from reference TRBV30 and TRBJ1-3, reads SQTIHQWPATLVQPVGSPLSLECTVEGTSNPNLYWYRQAAGRGLQLLFYSVGIGQISSEVPQNLSASRPQDRQFILSSKKLLLSDSGFYLCAWSLSSGNTIYFGEGSWLTVV.

The J gene is TRBJ2-1, the V gene TRBV10-3; no clear D. From germline, CDR1 is ENHRY and CDR2 SYGVKD. This CDR3 contains 12 residues. Trimming left V 3 bases short and J 6 bases short, with 6 bases between. In DNA form, the CDR3 reads TGTGCCATCAGTGAAACCAGCAATGAGCAGTTCTTC. This translates into CAISETSNEQFF.

V and J are TRBV28 and TRBJ1-3, with TRBD1 matching over 8 bases. J was trimmed by 2 bases and V by 10 bases; bases with no gene match: 13. The CDR3 contains 16 residues. Per germline, CDR1 MDHEN and CDR2 SYDVKM. DNA for the CDR3: TGTGCCACACAGACTTGGGCAGGGGGCGCTGGAAACACCATATATTTT. It yields the protein CATQTWAGGAGNTIYF.

This rearrangement joins TRBV5-4 to TRBJ2-5; 8 positions agree with TRBD2. In germline, CDR1 is SGHNT, CDR2 YYREEE (reference sequence). The CDR3 extends over 14 amino acids. The trim removed 4 bases at V and 1 base at J, leaving 3 bases unmatched. Here the CDR3 reads CASSPGGTQETQYF. CDR3 DNA: TGTGCCAGCAGCCCGGGGGGGACCCAAGAGACCCAGTACTTC.

This rearrangement joins TRBV28 to TRBJ2-6; 8 bases map to TRBD1. The length of the CDR3 is 15 residues. V was pared by 6 bases and J by 5 bases, with 6 bases of the junction left unmatched. Germline CDR1 MDHEN, CDR2 SYDVKM. CDR3 DNA sequence: TGTGCCAGCAGACGCGGACAGGGCTGGGCCAACGTCCTGACTTTC. Translating it yields CASRRGQGWANVLTF.

The chain carries TRBV19 and TRBJ1-5; no clear D. V shed 0 bases and J shed 4 bases, with 13 bases lying between them. The germline V gene encodes CDR1 LNHDA and CDR2 SQIVND (reference sequence). CDR3 length: 16 amino acids. The CDR3 nucleotides are TGTGCCAGTAGTATAGATCTATCCTTTTTAAATCAGCCCCAGCATTTT. Translating it yields CASSIDLSFLNQPQHF.

This clone was recorded only once. This same CDR3 is encoded by further DNA sequences in the sample. The gene calls are TRBV4-1 and TRBJ1-2; D ambiguous. Germline V gene sequence: CDR1 MGHRA, CDR2 YSYEKL. V was shortened by 0 bases and J by 5 bases, with 4 bases between the two germline ends. The CDR3 length is 12 residues. This chain's CDR3 is CASSQDSYGYTF. Written as DNA, the CDR3 is TGCGCCAGCAGCCAAGATTCGTATGGCTACACCTTC.

This clone was seen a few times. Other DNA sequences in this sample translate to the same CDR3. The chain is built from TRBV6-5 and TRBJ1-3; possibly TRBD1 for D (5 bases). This CDR3 is 14 amino acids long. Germline loops: CDR1 MNHEY, CDR2 SVGAGI. Trimming left V 5 bases short and J 3 bases short, with 11 bases between. CDR3 nucleotides: TGTGCCAGCAGTCCCGGGGGAAATGGAAACACCATATATTTT. This translates into CASSPGGNGNTIYF.

CDR3 nucleotide sequence: TGTGCCAGCAGTTCCGGACAGCAAGAGACCCAGTACTTC. It encodes CASSSGQQETQYF. The chain has TRBV28 and TRBJ2-5, with TRBD1 as a possible D gene (6 bases). Looked up from germline, CDR1 is MDHEN and CDR2 is SYDVKM. This CDR3 comprises 13 residues. V lost 4 bases and J lost 2, with 8 bases in between.

The chain uses TRBV7-9 and TRBJ2-7, with no clear D. The CDR3 contains 14 residues. V was shortened by 0 bases and J by 2 bases, with 8 bases between the two germline ends. Germline lookup yields CDR1 SEHNR and CDR2 FQNEAQ (reference sequence). CDR3 residues: CASSLAGATYEQYF. The CDR3 DNA follows: TGTGCCAGCAGCTTAGCCGGAGCGACCTACGAGCAGTACTTC.

This clone has a handful of counts. The chain links TRBV10-3 to TRBJ2-1; TRBD2 agrees at 7 bases. V was clipped by 5 bases and J by 4 bases; unmatched bases: 5. The germline CDR1 and CDR2 sequences are ENHRY and SYGVKD. This CDR3 has 14 residues. CDR3 nucleotides: TGTGCCATCAGTCAGCGGGGATTTTACAATGAGCAGTTCTTC. Translated: CAISQRGFYNEQFF.

The chain uses TRBV7-2 and TRBJ1-4, with TRBD1 identical over 11 bases. The length of the CDR3 is 14 residues. V trimming: 5 bases; J trimming: 7 bases; junction bases outside the gene matches: 3. Germline V gene data show CDR1 as SGHTA and CDR2 as FQGNSA. CDR3 loop: CASSGQGAGEKLFF. CDR3 nucleotide sequence: TGTGCCAGCAGCGGACAGGGGGCGGGTGAAAAACTGTTTTTT.

There are a few counts of this clone. V and J are TRBV7-2 and TRBJ2-7; 7 bases map to TRBD2. V lost 3 bases and J lost 3; bases outside the gene matches: 8. The CDR3 length is 15 residues. Germline loops: CDR1 SGHTA, CDR2 FQGNSA. The CDR3 region has the DNA TGTGCCAGCAGCTTTTCGGCTAGCGGACGCTACGAGCAGTACTTC. Translating gives CASSFSASGRYEQYF.

The chain has TRBV5-1 and TRBJ1-6; D is uncertain. CDR3 length: 16 residues. In germline, CDR1 is SGHRS, CDR2 YFSETQ. V was shortened by 3 bases and J by 8 bases, with 18 bases between the two germline ends. Written as DNA, the CDR3 is TGCGCCAGCAGCTCCGTTGGAGTAAGAGTGGATTCACCCCTCCACTTT. It translates to CASSSVGVRVDSPLHF.

Written as DNA, the CDR3 is TGTGCCAGCAGCCGCCGACCGGGACAGGGGGCTTTTTACTATGGCTACACCTTC. It specifies CASSRRPGQGAFYYGYTF. V gene TRBV3-1 (or the pseudogene TRBV3-2) combines with J gene TRBJ1-2; 12 nucleotides agree with TRBD1. J gave up 3 bases and V 4 bases, and 12 bases lay outside the gene matches. Germline V CDR1 and CDR2: LGHDT, YNNKEL (reference sequence). CDR3 length: 18 residues.

The chain joins TRBV13 to TRBJ2-1; unclear D gene. V lost 5 bases and J 6 bases, leaving 17 bases between the germline ends. This CDR3 comprises 15 residues. CDR1 and CDR2 from the germline V gene are PRHDT and FYEKMQ (reference sequence). The CDR3 coding sequence is TGTGCCAGCAGCCCCAACGTCGGGTTGGGCAATGAGCAGTTCTTC. Residues: CASSPNVGLGNEQFF. Full variable domain (remainder filled in from reference TRBV13 and TRBJ2-1): AAGVIQSPRHLIKEKRETATLKCYPIPRHDTVYWYQQGPGQDPQFLISFYEKMQSDKGSIPDRFSAQQFSDYHSELNMSSLELGDSALYFCASSPNVGLGNEQFFGPGTRLTVL.

This sequence joins TRBV5-1 and TRBJ2-7; 7 positions match TRBD1. The CDR3 is made up of 14 amino acids. The V segment lost 4 bases and the J segment 3 bases; nucleotides outside the gene matches: 7. Per germline, CDR1 SGHRS and CDR2 YFSETQ. CDR3 in amino acids: CASSGDGTVYEQYF. CDR3 DNA: TGCGCCAGCAGCGGCGACGGGACAGTCTACGAGCAGTACTTC.

The chain joins TRBV7-2 to TRBJ2-7, with 9 bases identical to TRBD1. The CDR3 has 14 amino acids. CDR1 is SGHTA, CDR2 FQGNSA, per germline. With V trimmed by 4 bases and J by 7 bases, 8 bases remained unmatched. Written as DNA, the CDR3 is TGTGCCAGCAGCTCACTAGGGACAGGGAGGGAGCAGTACTTC. Its translation: CASSSLGTGREQYF.

This chain links TRBV12-3 or TRBV12-4 with TRBJ1-2, with TRBD1 as a possible D gene (6 bases). V lost 6 bases and J lost 4, with 12 bases in between. CDR3 length: 13 residues. CDR3 in amino acids: CASRPDRFYGYTF. The CDR3 DNA is TGTGCCAGCAGACCCGACAGGTTCTATGGCTACACCTTC.

The chain uses TRBV5-6 and TRBJ1-1; the D is unclear. Germline CDR1 reads SGHDT; CDR2 reads YYEEEE. V lost 0 bases, J lost 3 bases, and 9 bases lay in between. There are 14 residues in the CDR3. CDR3 nucleotides: TGTGCCAGCAGCTTGGACCCAGGTCACACTGAAGCTTTCTTT. Its protein is CASSLDPGHTEAFF. Full variable domain (missing parts from reference TRBV5-6 and TRBJ1-1): DAGVTQSPTHLIKTRGQQVTLRCSPKSGHDTVSWYQQALGQGPQFIFQYYEEEERQRGNFPDRFSGHQFPNYSSELNVNALLLGDSALYLCASSLDPGHTEAFFGQGTRLTVV.

In DNA, the CDR3 is TGTGCCAGTAATGTCTACGGGAGCAGTTCACCCCTCCACTTT. It specifies CASNVYGSSSPLHF. The chain is built from TRBV19 and TRBJ1-6; D is undetermined. V was pared by 7 bases and J by 9 bases, with 16 bases between. This CDR3 has 14 residues. CDR1 LNHDA and CDR2 SQIVND come from the germline V gene (reference sequence).

The chain has TRBV3-1 (or the pseudogene TRBV3-2) and TRBJ2-3, with TRBD2 as a possible D gene (6 bases). V dropped 0 bases and J dropped 4 bases, with 14 bases sitting between them. The CDR3 covers 16 residues. Germline CDR1 is LGHDT and CDR2 is YNNKEL (reference sequence). The CDR3 spells CASSQEGRGFPDTQYF. The CDR3, as DNA: TGTGCCAGCAGCCAAGAGGGGCGGGGTTTCCCAGATACGCAGTATTTT.

This chain connects TRBV4-1 to TRBJ1-1, with D perhaps matching TRBD1 (6 bases). The length of the CDR3 is 17 residues. Germline CDR1 is MGHRA and CDR2 is YSYEKL. The ends were cut back, 0 bases at V and 1 base at J, with 15 bases in the middle. CDR3 sequence reads: CASSQDYLMGANTEAFF. The CDR3 DNA sequence: TGCGCCAGCAGCCAAGACTACTTAATGGGGGCGAACACTGAAGCTTTCTTT.

This rearrangement joins TRBV2 to TRBJ2-3, with 7 bases that match TRBD1. Germline loops: CDR1 SNHLY, CDR2 FYNNEI. The CDR3 totals 13 residues. The junction had 1 base not matched to a gene; V was cut back by 6 bases and J by 1 base. CDR3 in amino acids: CASSGQGTDTQYF. CDR3 nucleotides: TGTGCCAGCAGCGGACAGGGCACAGATACGCAGTATTTT.

The rearrangement links TRBV27 to TRBJ1-1; D is undetermined. The V gene lost 7 bases and the J gene lost 7 bases, with 13 bases spanning the gap. CDR1 is MNHEY and CDR2 is SMNVEV in the germline V gene (reference sequence). The CDR3 consists of 12 residues. CDR3 nucleotide sequence: TGTGCCAGCACTAGTCTTCGGGGTGAAGCTTTCTTT. Protein sequence: CASTSLRGEAFF.

The chain carries TRBV3-1 (or the pseudogene TRBV3-2) and TRBJ2-5, with unresolved D. The CDR3 has 13 residues. Trimming stripped 3 bases from V and 1 base from J, with 6 bases between. Looked up from germline, CDR1 is LGHDT and CDR2 is YNNKEL (reference sequence). The CDR3 nucleotides read TGTGCCAGCAGCCAGGCCTCCCAAGAGACCCAGTACTTC. Protein: CASSQASQETQYF.